This is a list of T cell receptor beta chains from one sample in a study of neurological immune-mediated disorders. MiXCR, applied by TCRdb to the 5' RACE reads, yields one record per CDR3 protein. Seen here are approximately 30,000 distinct CDR3 sequences, 21% observed once, and the top ten hold around 15%. Sequences were obtained from PBMCs. Receptors were obtained from a woman aged 55-70 years in good health. CDR3s include the opening cysteine and the closing phenylalanine or tryptophan. The D gene is left open where the match is weak. Rows may omit the clone size; those that give it use once, few, many or a size class.

j_call v_call clone_size d_call cdr3_aa cdr3_nt
TRBJ1-2 TRBV5-1 many TRBD1 CASSLVTGGSLGYTF TGCGCCAGCAGCTTGGTGACAGGGGGCAGTCTCGGCTACACCTTC
TRBJ2-5 TRBV9 many TRBD2 CASSVAGTYQETQYF TGTGCCAGCAGTGTAGCGGGGACGTACCAAGAGACCCAGTACTTC
TRBJ2-5 TRBV5-6 many NA CASSSSPLETQYF TGTGCCAGCAGCTCCTCGCCGCTGGAGACCCAGTACTTC
TRBJ2-6 TRBV6-6 many TRBD1 CASSYPGTVSGANVLTF TGTGCCAGCAGTTATCCCGGGACAGTCTCTGGGGCCAACGTCCTGACTTTC
TRBJ2-6 TRBV6-5 NA NA CASSCSTGGAGANVLTF TGTGCCAGCAGTTGCTCCACAGGTGGGGCCGGGGCCAACGTCCTGACTTTC
TRBJ2-7 TRBV20-1 many NA CSARDINLAYEQYF TGCAGTGCTAGAGATATAAACCTCGCCTACGAGCAGTACTTC
TRBJ1-5 TRBV7-8 many TRBD1 CASSLGLTGLGNQPQHF TGTGCCAGCAGCTTAGGATTGACAGGGCTCGGCAATCAGCCCCAGCATTTT
TRBJ1-1 TRBV20-1 many NA CSAQGFAEPEAFF TGCAGTGCCCAGGGGTTCGCGGAACCTGAAGCTTTCTTT
TRBJ2-7 TRBV5-6 many NA CASNLQGWDSYEQYF TGTGCCAGCAACCTCCAGGGGTGGGACTCCTACGAGCAGTACTTC
TRBJ2-5 TRBV20-1 many TRBD2 CSARLASGNRMEETQYF TGCAGTGCTAGATTGGCTAGCGGGAACCGCATGGAAGAGACCCAGTACTTC
TRBJ1-1 TRBV20-1 many NA CSASRQRLEAFF TGCAGTGCTTCACGACAGCGGCTTGAAGCTTTCTTT
TRBJ1-4 TRBV4-3 many NA CASSQDSDSPVPGKLFF TGCGCCAGCAGCCAAGATTCGGACAGCCCGGTCCCGGGGAAACTGTTTTTT
TRBJ2-1 TRBV6-1 many NA CASSEWEDQQFF TGTGCCAGCAGTGAATGGGAGGACCAGCAGTTCTTC
TRBJ2-3 TRBV25-1 many NA CASAREGGTDTQYF TGTGCCAGCGCAAGGGAAGGAGGCACAGATACGCAGTATTTT
TRBJ1-4 TRBV15 many NA CATSRLDRPRATDEKLFF TGTGCCACCAGCAGACTTGACAGGCCGCGTGCAACTGATGAAAAACTGTTTTTT
TRBJ2-3 TRBV18 many TRBD2 CASSMLAGDTQYF TGTGCCAGCTCAATGCTAGCGGGAGATACGCAGTATTTT
TRBJ1-2 TRBV7-2 many NA CASSLGRIYYTF TGTGCCAGCAGCTTAGGCAGGATATACTACACCTTC
TRBJ2-4 TRBV29-1 medium-sized TRBD2 CSVGTSGGNIQYF TGCAGCGTTGGGACTAGCGGGGGAAACATTCAGTACTTC
TRBJ2-4 TRBV28 many TRBD1 CASIPRGWGNIQYF TGTGCCAGCATTCCCAGGGGGTGGGGAAACATTCAGTACTTC
TRBJ2-5 TRBV10-3 many TRBD1 CAISESTGEETQYF TGTGCCATCAGTGAGTCGACAGGGGAAGAGACCCAGTACTTC
TRBJ2-1 TRBV29-1 many TRBD2 CSVDGLAGGEQFF TGCAGCGTTGACGGACTAGCGGGAGGCGAGCAGTTCTTC
TRBJ2-1 TRBV4-1 many NA CASSHLTREYNEQFF TGCGCCAGCAGCCACTTGACTAGGGAATACAATGAGCAGTTCTTC
TRBJ2-1 TRBV6-2/TRBV6-3 many TRBD1 CASKGQGYNEQFF TGTGCCAGCAAAGGACAGGGGTACAATGAGCAGTTCTTC
TRBJ2-3 TRBV10-3 NA NA CAISEPGPTDTQYF TGTGCCATCAGTGAGCCTGGACCCACAGATACGCAGTATTTT
TRBJ1-4 TRBV2 NA NA CASSVREKLFF TGTGCCAGCAGTGTACGGGAAAAACTGTTTTTT
TRBJ2-5 TRBV28 many NA CASRGTLAVRETQYF TGTGCCAGCAGGGGGACCTTAGCGGTTCGGGAGACCCAGTACTTC
TRBJ1-2 TRBV5-1 many NA CASSLDGNYGYTF TGCGCCAGCAGCCTGGACGGTAACTATGGCTACACCTTC
TRBJ2-1 TRBV20-1 many NA CSARGERISYNEQFF TGCAGTGCTAGAGGCGAGCGGATCTCCTACAATGAGCAGTTCTTC
TRBJ1-1 TRBV7-2 many NA CASSPEGGRRAEAFF TGTGCCAGCAGTCCGGAGGGGGGCCGACGGGCTGAAGCTTTCTTT
TRBJ2-3 TRBV30 NA TRBD2 CAWSKLAGPTDTQYF TGTGCCTGGAGCAAGCTAGCGGGCCCCACAGATACGCAGTATTTT
TRBJ1-2 TRBV7-3 NA NA CASSPGPVRGLYGYTF TGTGCCAGCAGTCCGGGGCCAGTCCGAGGGCTCTATGGCTACACCTTC
TRBJ1-1 TRBV29-1 many NA CSVEDPGRNTEAFF TGCAGCGTTGAAGACCCCGGAAGGAACACTGAAGCTTTCTTT
TRBJ2-3 TRBV5-1 many TRBD2 CASSPRTSGGTRTDTQYF TGCGCCAGCAGCCCCCGGACTAGCGGGGGGACCCGCACAGATACGCAGTATTTT
TRBJ2-7 TRBV7-2 many NA CASSLPAQGVEQYF TGTGCCAGCAGCTTACCGGCCCAAGGGGTGGAACAGTACTTC
TRBJ2-1 TRBV4-2 many TRBD2 CASSQDSGGANEQFF TGTGCCAGCAGCCAAGATAGCGGGGGGGCCAATGAGCAGTTCTTC
TRBJ1-2 TRBV5-4 NA NA CASSEDRLYGYTF TGTGCCAGCAGCGAGGACAGACTCTATGGCTACACCTTC
TRBJ1-2 TRBV20-1 once NA CSASRGGGGYTF TGCAGTGCTAGCAGGGGCGGAGGTGGCTACACCTTC
TRBJ1-2 TRBV5-1 NA NA CASPTGGQGYGYTF TGCGCCAGCCCAACAGGTGGGCAGGGGTATGGCTACACCTTC
TRBJ1-4 TRBV29-1 NA NA CRVSQGGIWLFF TGCAGAGTCTCCCAAGGGGGAATATGGCTGTTTTTT
TRBJ2-3 TRBV12-3/TRBV12-4 NA NA CASRTGTSTDTQYF TGTGCCAGCAGAACCGGGACTAGCACAGATACGCAGTATTTT
TRBJ2-2 TRBV5-6 many NA CASSLVREFTGELFF TGTGCCAGCAGCTTGGTCAGGGAATTTACCGGGGAGCTGTTTTTT
TRBJ2-1 TRBV27 large NA CASSLLGVSYNEQFF TGTGCCAGCAGTTTACTGGGAGTCTCCTACAATGAGCAGTTCTTC
TRBJ1-1 TRBV4-3 many NA CASSQVQALSTEAFF TGCGCCAGCAGCCAAGTACAGGCCCTAAGTACTGAAGCTTTCTTT
TRBJ2-3 TRBV6-5 many NA CASSLGSTDTQYF TGTGCCAGCAGTTTGGGATCCACAGATACGCAGTATTTT
TRBJ2-1 TRBV7-9 many TRBD2 CASSPAASGRSNEQFF TGTGCCAGCAGCCCGGCGGCTAGCGGGAGGTCCAATGAGCAGTTCTTC
TRBJ2-3 TRBV20-1 many TRBD1 CSADSGTGGDTQYF TGCAGTGCTGATTCCGGGACAGGGGGAGATACGCAGTATTTT
TRBJ2-7 TRBV20-1 many TRBD2 CSASGLAGVLDEQYF TGCAGTGCCTCGGGACTAGCGGGAGTTCTCGACGAGCAGTACTTC
TRBJ1-5 TRBV10-3 many TRBD1 CAISGRGARQPQHF TGTGCCATCAGTGGCAGGGGGGCACGGCAGCCCCAGCATTTT
TRBJ2-2 TRBV7-3 many NA CASTSLPGNTGELFF TGTGCCAGCACCTCCCTTCCGGGGAACACCGGGGAGCTGTTTTTT
TRBJ2-2 TRBV6-4 NA TRBD2 CASSDGTSGTGELFF TGTGCCAGCAGTGACGGGACTAGCGGCACCGGGGAGCTGTTTTTT